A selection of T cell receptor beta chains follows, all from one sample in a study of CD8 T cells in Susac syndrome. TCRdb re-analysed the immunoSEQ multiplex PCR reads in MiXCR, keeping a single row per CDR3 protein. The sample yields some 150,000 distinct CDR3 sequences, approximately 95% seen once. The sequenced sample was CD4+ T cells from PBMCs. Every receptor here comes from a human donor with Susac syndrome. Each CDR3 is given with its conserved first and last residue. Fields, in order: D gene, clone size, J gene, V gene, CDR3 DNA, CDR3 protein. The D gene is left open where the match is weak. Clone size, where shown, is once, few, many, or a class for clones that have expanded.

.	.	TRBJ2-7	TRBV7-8	TGTGCCAGCAGCTTCTTAAAGGCGGGGCAGAACGAGCAGTACTTC	CASSFLKAGQNEQYF
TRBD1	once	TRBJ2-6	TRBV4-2	TGTGCCAGCAGCCAACCCACGACAGGGTTGGGGGCCAACGTCCTGACTTTC	CASSQPTTGLGANVLTF
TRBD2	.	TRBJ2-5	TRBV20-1	TGCAGTGCCCCCGGGCTAGCGGGGTCCCAAGAGACCCAGTACTTC	CSAPGLAGSQETQYF
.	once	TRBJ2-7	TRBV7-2	TGTGCCAGCAGCTTTCCCCCTCTCTACGAGCAGTACTTC	CASSFPPLYEQYF
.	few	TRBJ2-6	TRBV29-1	TGCAGCGTTGATTCCCCCTCTGGGGCCAACGTCCTGACTTTC	CSVDSPSGANVLTF
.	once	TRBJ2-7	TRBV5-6	TGTGCCAGCAGCCGTCAGGAATGGATCTCCGAGCAGTACTTC	CASSRQEWISEQYF
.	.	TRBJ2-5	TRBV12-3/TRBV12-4	TGTGCCAGCAACTTAGGGGGGGGGACCCAGTACTTC	CASNLGGGTQYF
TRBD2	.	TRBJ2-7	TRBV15	TGTGCCACCAGCAGCAGGACTAGCGGACAATACGAGCAGTACTTC	CATSSRTSGQYEQYF
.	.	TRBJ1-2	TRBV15	TGTGCCACCAGCAGAGGTGGGGACGGCTACACCTTC	CATSRGGDGYTF
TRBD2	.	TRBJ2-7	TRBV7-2	TGTGCCAGCAGCCCTCCCGGGGGGAGAGGCTACGAGCAGTACTTC	CASSPPGGRGYEQYF
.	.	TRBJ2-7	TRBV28	TGTGCCAGCCTTCGGGGAAGTTCCTACGAGCAGTACTTC	CASLRGSSYEQYF
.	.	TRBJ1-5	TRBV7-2	TGTGCCAGCAGCTTAGGGGGCCGAGAGCCCCAGCATTTT	CASSLGGREPQHF
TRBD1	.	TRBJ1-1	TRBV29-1	TGCAGCGTTGCGGCCAGGGGGACTGAAGCTTTCTTT	CSVAARGTEAFF
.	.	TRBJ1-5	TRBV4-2	TGTGCCAGCAGCCGAGAAGGAGGGAATCAGCCCCAGCATTTT	CASSREGGNQPQHF
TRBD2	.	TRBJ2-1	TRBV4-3	TGCGCCAGCAGCCCCAGCGGGGTCAGCTCCTACAATGAGCAGTTCTTC	CASSPSGVSSYNEQFF
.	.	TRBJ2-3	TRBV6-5	TGTGCCAGCAGCCCGAGGATGGGGACGCAGTATTTT	CASSPRMGTQYF
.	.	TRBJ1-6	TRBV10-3	TGTGCCATCAGTGAGTCGGCAGGGCTTTCACCCCTCCACTTT	CAISESAGLSPLHF
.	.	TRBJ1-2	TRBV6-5	TGTGCCAGCAGTTATTCGGGGAATGGCTACACCTTC	CASSYSGNGYTF
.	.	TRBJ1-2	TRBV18	TGTGCCAGCTCACCACAGCCCCCCTGGACACCGCTCCGCTATGGCTACACCTTC	CASSPQPPWTPLRYGYTF
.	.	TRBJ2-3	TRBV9	TGTGCCAGCAGCGTAGTGGCAGATACGCAGTATTTT	CASSVVADTQYF
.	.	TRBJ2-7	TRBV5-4	TGTGCCAGCAGCTTGGAGGCAGTGGCCCACGAGCAGTACTTC	CASSLEAVAHEQYF
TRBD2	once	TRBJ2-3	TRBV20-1	TGCAGTGCTATGCGGGGGGGCAGCACAGATACGCAGTATTTT	CSAMRGGSTDTQYF
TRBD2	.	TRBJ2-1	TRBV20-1	TGCAGTGCTACCTCCGGGACTAGCGGGGGGGTGAGCTCCTACAATGAGCAGTTCTTC	CSATSGTSGGVSSYNEQFF
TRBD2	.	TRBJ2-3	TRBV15	TGTGCCACCAGCAGAGGACTAGCGACGGCGGGGGATACGCAGTATTTT	CATSRGLATAGDTQYF
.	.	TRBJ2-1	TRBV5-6	TGTGCCAGCAGCTGGGGGCGGGGGAGCTCCTACAATGAGCAGTTCTTC	CASSWGRGSSYNEQFF
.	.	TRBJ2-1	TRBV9	TGTGCCAGCAGCGTAGCTGGGGACAATGAGCAGTTCTTC	CASSVAGDNEQFF